The clone carrying this T cell receptor (beta chain) was seen a handful of times. Antigen: not known. TCRdb independently ran MiXCR on the reads; one entry per CDR3 protein. This sample has about 600,000 distinct CDR3 sequences, with 24% found just once. These data come from a study of T cell repertoires in cytomegalovirus infection. Overall study: Public TCR beta signature analysis indicated the presence of both CMV infection and matching HLA type. Study conclusions and caveats: The study found HLA-C-restricted CMV-specific TCR beta clonotypes dominating the ex vivo response. The cumulative frequency of public TCR beta families identified carriers of CMV plus the relevant HLA.

The sequencing sample was made of CD8+ T cells from PBMCs. The sequence was obtained from a human donor in good health (CMV status not recorded). Some clones in this sample may be carry-over from other donors' samples.

CDR3 residues: CASTVSAGTDTQYF. The DNA of the CDR3 is TGTGCCAGTACGGTGAGCGCGGGGACAGATACGCAGTATTTT. V usage is TRBV19 and J usage is TRBJ2-3, with a tentative D call TRBD2 (6 bases). V was pared by 7 bases and J by 3 bases, with 14 bases between. Per germline, CDR1 LNHDA and CDR2 SQIVND (reference sequence). The CDR3 consists of 14 residues.